This section outlines one T cell receptor beta chain sequence together with its context. As yet, its antigen is unknown. The sample is drawn from a study of CD8+CD57+ T cells in acquired aplastic anemia. Notes on the study in general: CD8+ Simpson's diversity in patients was not significantly different from that in controls.

CDR1 and CDR2 (germline): DFQATT, SNEGSKA (reference sequence). V trimming: 2 bases; J trimming: 4 bases; junction bases outside the gene matches: 4. The CDR3 is 13 amino acids. Before being chosen for sequencing, patients had shown CD8+CD57+ cell expansion by flow cytometry. Genomic DNA constituted the template upon which TCR beta VDJ and CDR3 profiling was performed. TCRdb ran MiXCR on the reads and lists one entry per CDR3 protein. This table holds more than 250,000 distinct CDR3 sequences, roughly 80% found once. This receptor was taken from a human donor with aplastic anemia. The sequenced sample consisted of sorted CD4+, CD8+, or CD8+CD57+ T cells (not recorded which) from PBMCs. The chain recombines TRBV20-1 with TRBJ2-5; 7 positions match TRBD1. In DNA form, the CDR3 reads TGCAGTGCTAGATCAGGGGGTACAGAGACCCAGTACTTC. This translates into CSARSGGTETQYF.